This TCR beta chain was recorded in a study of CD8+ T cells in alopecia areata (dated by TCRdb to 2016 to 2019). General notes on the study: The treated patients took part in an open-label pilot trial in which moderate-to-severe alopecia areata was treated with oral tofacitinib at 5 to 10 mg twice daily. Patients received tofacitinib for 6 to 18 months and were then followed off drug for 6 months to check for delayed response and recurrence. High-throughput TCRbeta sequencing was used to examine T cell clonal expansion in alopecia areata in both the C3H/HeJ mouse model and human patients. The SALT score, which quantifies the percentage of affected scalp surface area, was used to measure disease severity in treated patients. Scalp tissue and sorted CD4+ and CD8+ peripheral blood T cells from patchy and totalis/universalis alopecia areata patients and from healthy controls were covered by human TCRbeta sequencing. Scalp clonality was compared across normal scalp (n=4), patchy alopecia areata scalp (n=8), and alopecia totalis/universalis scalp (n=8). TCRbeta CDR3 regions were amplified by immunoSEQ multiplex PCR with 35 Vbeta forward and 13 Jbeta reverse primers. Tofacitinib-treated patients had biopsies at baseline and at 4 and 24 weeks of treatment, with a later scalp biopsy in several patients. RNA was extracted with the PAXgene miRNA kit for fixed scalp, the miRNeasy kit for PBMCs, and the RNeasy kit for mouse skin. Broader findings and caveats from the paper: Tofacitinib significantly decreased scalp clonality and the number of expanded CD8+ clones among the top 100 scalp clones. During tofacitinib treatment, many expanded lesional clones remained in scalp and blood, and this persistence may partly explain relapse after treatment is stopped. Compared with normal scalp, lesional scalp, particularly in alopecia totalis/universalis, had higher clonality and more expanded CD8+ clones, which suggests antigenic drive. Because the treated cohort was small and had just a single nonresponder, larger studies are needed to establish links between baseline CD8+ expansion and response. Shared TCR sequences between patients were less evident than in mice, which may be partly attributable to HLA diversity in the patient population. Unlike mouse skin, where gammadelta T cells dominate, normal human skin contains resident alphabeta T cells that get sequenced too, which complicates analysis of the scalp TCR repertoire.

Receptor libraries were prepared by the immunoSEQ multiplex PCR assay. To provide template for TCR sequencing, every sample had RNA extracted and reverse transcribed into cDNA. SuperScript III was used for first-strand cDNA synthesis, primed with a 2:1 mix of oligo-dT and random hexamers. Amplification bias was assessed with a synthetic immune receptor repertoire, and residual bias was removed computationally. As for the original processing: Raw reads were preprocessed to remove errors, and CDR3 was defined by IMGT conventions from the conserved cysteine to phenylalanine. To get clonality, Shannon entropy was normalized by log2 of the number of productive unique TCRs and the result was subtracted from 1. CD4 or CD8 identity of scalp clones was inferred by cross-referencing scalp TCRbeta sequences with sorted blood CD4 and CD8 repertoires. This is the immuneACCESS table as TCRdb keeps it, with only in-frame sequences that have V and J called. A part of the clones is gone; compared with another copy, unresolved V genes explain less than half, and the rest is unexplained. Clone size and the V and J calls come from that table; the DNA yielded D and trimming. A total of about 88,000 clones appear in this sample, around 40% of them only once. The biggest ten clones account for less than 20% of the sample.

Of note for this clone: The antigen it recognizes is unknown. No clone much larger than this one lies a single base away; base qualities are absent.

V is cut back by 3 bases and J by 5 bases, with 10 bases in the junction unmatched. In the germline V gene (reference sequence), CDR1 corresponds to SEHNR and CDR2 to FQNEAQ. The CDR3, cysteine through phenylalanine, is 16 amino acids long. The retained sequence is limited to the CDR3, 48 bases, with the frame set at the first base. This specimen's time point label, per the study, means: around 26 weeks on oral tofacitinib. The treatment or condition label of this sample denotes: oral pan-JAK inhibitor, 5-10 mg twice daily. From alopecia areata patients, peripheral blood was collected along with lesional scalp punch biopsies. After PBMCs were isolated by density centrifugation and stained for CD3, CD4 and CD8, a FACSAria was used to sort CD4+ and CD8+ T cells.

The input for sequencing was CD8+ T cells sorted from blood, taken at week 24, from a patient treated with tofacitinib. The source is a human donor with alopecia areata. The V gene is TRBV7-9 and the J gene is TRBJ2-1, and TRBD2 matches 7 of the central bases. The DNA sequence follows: TGTGCCAGCAGCTTGACCCCCGTCCGGGGGGACAATGAGCAGTTCTTC. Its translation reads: CASSLTPVRGDNEQFF.